The 8 T cell receptor beta chains listed next were all sequenced from one sample in a study of blood T cell repertoires in COVID-19. Clones were read by immunoSEQ multiplex PCR, and TCRdb kept only the in-frame ones, dropping some. The sample holds some 4,000 clones, around nine tenths seen once. The sequenced sample was peripheral blood. The receptor set was obtained from a woman in her 70s with active COVID-19.

The chain couples TRBV2 to TRBJ1-6; 8 positions agree with TRBD1. The CDR3 sequence is 14 residues long. With V trimmed by 6 bases and J by 5 bases, 3 bases remained unmatched. Germline assignment: CDR1 SNHLY and CDR2 FYNNEI. Here the CDR3 reads CASRGQANNSPLHF. CDR3 sequence (DNA): TGTGCCAGCAGGGGACAGGCAAATAATTCACCCCTCCACTTT. Full variable domain (remainder filled in from reference TRBV2 and TRBJ1-6): EPEVTQTPSHQVTQMGQEVILRCVPISNHLYFYWYRQILGQKVEFLVSFYNNEISEKSEIFDDQFSVERPDGSNFTLKIRSTKLEDSAMYFCASRGQANNSPLHFGNGTRLTVT.

J is TRBJ2-5 and V is TRBV7-3; TRBD2 agrees at 9 bases. Per germline, CDR1 SGHTA and CDR2 FQGTGA. The CDR3 contains 15 residues. After removal of 5 bases from V and 5 bases from J, the junction contained 9 bases not matched to a gene. The CDR3 here is CASSPQAGGRETQYF. CDR3 coding DNA: TGTGCCAGCAGCCCACAAGCGGGAGGCAGGGAGACCCAGTACTTC.

This chain links TRBV30 with TRBJ2-3; tentatively, D is TRBD2 (5 bases). CDR3 length: 16 amino acids. Trimming removed 2 bases at V and 2 bases at J, with 17 bases between. Looked up from germline, CDR1 is GTSNPN and CDR2 is SVGIG (reference sequence). The CDR3 DNA is TGTGCCTGGAGTCCCCCCAGCGGATTGTTCACAGATACGCAGTATTTT. It yields the protein CAWSPPSGLFTDTQYF.

The CDR3 here is CASRTASIGQQHF. The CDR3 nucleotides read TGTGCCAGCAGAACGGCGAGCATAGGACAACAGCATTTT. The chain combines TRBV27 with TRBJ1-5; D is perhaps TRBD1 (5 bases). This CDR3 has 13 amino acids. The V end lost 6 bases, the J end lost 13 bases, and 19 bases lay between the germline ends. CDR1 and CDR2 (germline): MNHEY, SMNVEV (reference sequence).

V and J are TRBV19 and TRBJ2-2, with D tentatively TRBD2 (5 bases). The CDR3 totals 14 residues. Deletions cut 8 bases from V and 6 bases from J, with 16 bases between. Germline assignment: CDR1 LNHDA and CDR2 SQIVND (reference sequence). The DNA for the CDR3 is TGTGCCAGTGTCGGGGTGGGCGGCGCCGGGGAGCTGTTTTTT. Translation gives CASVGVGGAGELFF.

The table lists this clone with a count of one. The rearrangement uses TRBV7-8 and TRBJ1-4; 8 bases agree with TRBD1. Trimming took 5 bases from V and 1 from J; bases not matched to a gene: 9. Germline V lookup: CDR1 SGHVS, CDR2 FQNEAQ. CDR3 length equals 17 residues. The CDR3 here is CASSPILTGGTNEKLFF. The CDR3 bases are TGTGCCAGCAGCCCAATTTTAACAGGGGGAACTAATGAAAAACTGTTTTTT.

This clone was picked up one time. V usage is TRBV11-3 and J usage is TRBJ1-2, with a weak D call TRBD1 (5 bases). The germline gives CDR1 SGHNT, CDR2 YENEEA. There are 14 residues in the CDR3. V dropped 0 bases and J dropped 4 bases, with 9 bases sitting between them. The CDR3 DNA follows: TGTGCCAGCAGCTTAGAAACAGGCTCCTATGGCTACACCTTC. Protein: CASSLETGSYGYTF.

This clone was seen just once. The chain is built from TRBV5-6 and TRBJ1-3; D is possibly TRBD1 (6 bases). The CDR3 extends over 15 amino acids. CDR1 and CDR2 (germline): SGHDT, YYEEEE. Trimming stripped 1 base from V and 1 base from J, with 9 bases between. CDR3 region: CASSLIQGSGNTIYF. The CDR3 DNA reads TGTGCCAGCAGCTTGATACAGGGATCTGGAAACACCATATATTTT.